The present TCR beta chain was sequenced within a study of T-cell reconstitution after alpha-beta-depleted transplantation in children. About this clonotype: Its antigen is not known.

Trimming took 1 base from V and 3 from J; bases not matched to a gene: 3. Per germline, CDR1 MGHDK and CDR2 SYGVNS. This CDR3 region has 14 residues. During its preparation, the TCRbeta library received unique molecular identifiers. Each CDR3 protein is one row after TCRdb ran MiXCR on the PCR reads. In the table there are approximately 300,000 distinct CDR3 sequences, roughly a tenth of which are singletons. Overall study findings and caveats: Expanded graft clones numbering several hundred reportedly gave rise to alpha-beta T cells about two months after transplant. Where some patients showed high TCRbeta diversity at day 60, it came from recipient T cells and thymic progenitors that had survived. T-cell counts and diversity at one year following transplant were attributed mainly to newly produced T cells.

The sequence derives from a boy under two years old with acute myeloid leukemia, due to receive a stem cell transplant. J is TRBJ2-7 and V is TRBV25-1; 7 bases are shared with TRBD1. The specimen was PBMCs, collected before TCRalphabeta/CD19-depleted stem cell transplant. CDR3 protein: CASSEWAGGYEQYF. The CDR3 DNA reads TGTGCCAGCAGTGAATGGGCAGGGGGCTACGAGCAGTACTTC.